Listed here are 5 T cell receptor beta chains from one sample, sequenced in a study of T cell responses to AZD1222 COVID-19 vaccine. Sequencing used immunoSEQ multiplex PCR; TCRdb keeps in-frame clones, though not all of them. Of 95,000 to 110,000 clones listed, 75% to 90% were seen once; the top ten hold around a sixth. The sequences come from peripheral blood, collected on day 0 of AZD1222 vaccination. Receptors were obtained from an adult in good health.

On this clone: This CDR3 fails to terminate in the conserved phenylalanine or tryptophan, so it likely reflects a read error. This chain joins TRBV5-4 and TRBJ1-6, with D tentatively TRBD1 (5 bases). The CDR3 length is 17 residues. Germline V gene lookup returns CDR1 SGHNT and CDR2 YYREEE (reference sequence). Between the trimmed V and J ends, which lost 4 bases and 5 bases, there was a span of 19 bases. The CDR3 loop is CASSRGPREINNSPLHL. The DNA for the CDR3 is TGTGCCAGCAGCAGGGGACCCCGAGAGATCAATAATTCACCCCTCCACCTT.

This rearrangement joins TRBV5-1 to TRBJ2-1; D is unclear. The CDR3 covers 14 residues. Germline V gene data show CDR1 as SGHRS and CDR2 as YFSETQ. V was shortened by 2 bases and J by 4 bases, with 10 bases between the two germline ends. The CDR3 loop is CASSFTSRYNEQFF. The CDR3 DNA follows: TGCGCCAGCAGCTTCACCTCTCGGTACAATGAGCAGTTCTTC.

The chain combines TRBV14 with TRBJ2-7, with D tentatively TRBD1 (6 bases). V was trimmed by 0 bases and J by 0 bases, leaving 9 bases between them. Germline-derived CDR1 and CDR2 are SGHDN and FVKESK. This CDR3 contains 15 residues. CDR3 DNA: TGTGCCAGCAGCCAAGATACAGGGAGCTCCTACGAGCAGTACTTC. Translated, it gives CASSQDTGSSYEQYF.

This rearrangement joins TRBV6-5 to TRBJ1-2; D is uncertain. V lost 10 bases to trimming and J lost 4 bases, with 7 bases between them. CDR1 is MNHEY, CDR2 SVGAGI, per germline. This CDR3 contains 10 residues. The CDR3: CATGPYGYTF. CDR3 sequence (DNA): TGTGCCACCGGACCCTATGGCTACACCTTC.

The rearrangement links TRBV13 to TRBJ2-5; 11 positions agree with TRBD2. The germline V gene encodes CDR1 PRHDT and CDR2 FYEKMQ (reference sequence). V was clipped by 3 bases and J by 0 bases; unmatched bases: 6. The CDR3 has 17 amino acids. CDR3 nucleotides: TGTGCCAGCAGCTTGGGACTAGCGGTGATGTACCAAGAGACCCAGTACTTC. Translating it yields CASSLGLAVMYQETQYF.